This passage covers 12 T cell receptor beta chains from one sample sequenced in a study of CD4 T cells in relation to SARS-CoV-2 and coronaviruses (dated by TCRdb to about 2021). These receptors lack a known antigen. CD4+ T cells from unexposed donors were collected before the COVID-19 pandemic (2011-2018). After 10 to 11 days of culture, CD4+ T cells were isolated with the EasySep CD4+ T cell isolation kit. Libraries were built with the immunoSEQ multiplex PCR assay. TCRdb mirrors the immuneACCESS table, restricted to in-frame sequences. Some clones are absent from its copies; in checked studies, under half trace to an unresolved V gene, and the reason for the others is unknown. The sample table records about 11,000 clones; over 65% of these occur just once. The top ten clones comprise 15% to 20% of the sample. The sample taken for sequencing was CD4+ T cells from PBMCs, cultured in vitro. Receptors originate from a human donor in good health.

The J gene is TRBJ1-2, the V gene TRBV4-3; 11 bases map to TRBD1. Germline CDR1 is LGHNA and CDR2 is YSLEER. V shed 1 base and J 5 bases; nucleotides not matched to a gene: 3. The CDR3 runs to 15 residues. Here the CDR3 DNA reads TGCGCCAGCAGCCAAGCCGGGACAGGGGGATATGGCTACACCTTC. It translates to CASSQAGTGGYGYTF.

The chain employs TRBV4-3 and TRBJ1-3, with D maybe TRBD1 (5 bases). The CDR3 consists of 15 residues. Trimming stripped 4 bases from V and 4 bases from J, with 14 bases between. Germline-derived CDR1 and CDR2 are LGHNA and YSLEER. CDR3 sequence (DNA): TGCGCCAGCAGCCGACATGAGGGGCCCGGAAACACCATATATTTT. Translation: CASSRHEGPGNTIYF.

For the CDR3, the DNA is TGCGCCAGCAGCCCTACCGCCGGGAACACTGAAGCTTTCTTT. It codes for CASSPTAGNTEAFF. This chain links TRBV5-1 with TRBJ1-1; D ambiguous. Per the germline V gene, CDR1 is SGHRS and CDR2 is YFSETQ. Trimming cost V 4 bases and J 1 base, with 11 bases left between them. The CDR3 runs to 14 residues.

V and J are TRBV30 and TRBJ1-2; TRBD1 might be the D (6 bases). The germline CDR1 and CDR2 sequences are GTSNPN and SVGIG (reference sequence). The length of the CDR3 is 12 residues. The CDR3 reads CAFGGSNYGYTF. CDR3 bases: TGTGCTTTCGGGGGCTCCAACTATGGCTACACCTTC.

The rearrangement links TRBV7-9 to TRBJ2-1; D gene unclear. CDR1 is SEHNR, CDR2 FQNEAQ, per germline (reference sequence). V dropped 0 bases and J dropped 7 bases, with 7 bases sitting between them. The length of the CDR3 is 13 residues. The CDR3 spells CASSLAAENEQFF. The DNA of the CDR3 is TGTGCCAGCAGCTTAGCGGCGGAGAATGAGCAGTTCTTC.

The chain recombines TRBV9 with TRBJ2-3; possible D gene TRBD2, 6 bases. The CDR3 runs to 18 residues. Per germline, CDR1 SGDLS and CDR2 YYNGEE. With 0 bases removed from V and 0 bases from J, the gap between germline ends came to 17 bases. The CDR3 DNA reads as TGTGCCAGCAGCGTAGTCGGCGGGGCGGCTGGCAGCACAGATACGCAGTATTTT. Protein sequence: CASSVVGGAAGSTDTQYF.

This clone was observed a few times. The CDR3 nucleotides read TGCGCCAGCAGCTTGGACAACACAGATACGCAGTATTTT. Encoded protein: CASSLDNTDTQYF. The chain couples TRBV5-1 to TRBJ2-3; D remains unclear. Germline V gives CDR1 SGHRS, CDR2 YFSETQ. The CDR3 contains 13 residues. The V end was cut by 0 bases, the J end by 2 bases, with 4 bases between.

This clone was seen a single time. The genes are TRBV18 and TRBJ2-5; 9 nucleotides agree with TRBD2. CDR1 is KGHSH and CDR2 is LQKENI in the germline V gene. This CDR3 is built from 17 residues. J lost 2 bases, V lost 0 bases, and 7 bases had no gene match. The CDR3 reads CASSPPGATSGQETQYF. DNA for the CDR3: TGTGCCAGCTCACCACCGGGGGCGACTAGCGGACAAGAGACCCAGTACTTC.

The rearrangement links TRBV7-9 to TRBJ2-5; the match to TRBD2 covers 13 bases. The germline CDR1 and CDR2 sequences are SEHNR and FQNEAQ (reference sequence). The V gene end was trimmed by 5 bases and the J gene end by 5 bases; junction bases not matched to a gene: 5. The CDR3 runs to 15 residues. Here the CDR3 DNA reads TGTGCCAGCAGCCTCCGGACTAGCGGGAGTGAGACCCAGTACTTC. Its translation: CASSLRTSGSETQYF.

V usage is TRBV7-6 and J usage is TRBJ1-5; 11 bases map to TRBD1. CDR3 length: 17 residues. The germline gives CDR1 SGHVS, CDR2 FNYEAQ. V dropped 5 bases and J dropped 0; count of bases not matched to a gene: 6. The DNA of the CDR3 is TGTGCCAGCAGCCAGGGACAGGGGGGCCATAGCAATCAGCCCCAGCATTTT. Its translation is CASSQGQGGHSNQPQHF. The full variable domain, completed using reference TRBV7-6 and TRBJ1-5, is GAGVSQSPRYKVTKRGQDVALRCDPISGHVSLYWYRQALGQGPEFLTYFNYEAQQDKSGLPNDRFSAERPEGSISTLTIQRTEQRDSAMYRCASSQGQGGHSNQPQHFGDGTRLSIL.

The V call is TRBV5-6, the J call TRBJ2-3, with a weak D call TRBD2 (6 bases). CDR1 and CDR2 from the germline V gene are SGHDT and YYEEEE. Trimming took off 1 base at V and 0 bases at J, with 12 bases between the two ends. The CDR3 has 16 residues. In DNA form, the CDR3 reads TGTGCCAGCAGCTTGCCTTTGGGGACTAGCACAGATACGCAGTATTTT. Amino acids: CASSLPLGTSTDTQYF.

The chain joins TRBV19 to TRBJ2-1; 7 nucleotides align to TRBD2. The CDR3 extends over 15 amino acids. Trimming took 7 bases from V and 8 from J; bases not matched to a gene: 14. Per the germline V gene, CDR1 is LNHDA and CDR2 is SQIVND (reference sequence). The CDR3 loop is CASTPFPGGGYEQFF. In nucleotides, the CDR3 is TGTGCCAGTACCCCGTTTCCGGGAGGAGGGTATGAGCAGTTCTTC.